A single sample is the source of the 21 T cell receptor beta chains below, sequenced in a study of a mutant IDH1 vaccine in newly diagnosed glioma. The table came from immunoSEQ multiplex PCR; TCRdb's copy has only in-frame clones and leaves some out. The table has roughly 42,000 clones, over 75% seen once. This sample's time point: week 5, during vaccination. With topical imiquimod, each dose of the vaccine consisted of 300 ug of mutant IDH1 20-mer peptide. The antigens these receptors bind are not known. The source material was PBMCs, sampled from a glioma patient whose treatment included an IDH1 peptide vaccine. The receptors originated from a man aged 35-49 years with glioma.

The chain links TRBV5-1 to TRBJ2-2; D is possibly TRBD1 (8 bases). The V gene lost 4 bases and the J gene lost 3 bases, with 16 bases spanning the gap. Germline CDR1 is SGHRS and CDR2 is YFSETQ. CDR3 length: 16 amino acids. In DNA, the CDR3 is TGCGCCAGCAGCGCAGCGGGACAGGTGTACACCGGGGAGCTGTTTTTT. It codes for CASSAAGQVYTGELFF.

This sequence joins TRBV18 and TRBJ1-3; D might be TRBD1 (6 bases). Germline CDR1 and CDR2: KGHSH and LQKENI. V was cut by 1 base and J by 7 bases, with 11 bases left in between. The CDR3 has 14 amino acids. CDR3 protein: CASSPRSDSNTIYF. Here the CDR3 DNA reads TGTGCCAGCTCACCACGATCGGACAGTAACACCATATATTTT.

The genes are TRBV7-9 and TRBJ1-5, with 8 bases that match TRBD1. The CDR3 length is 15 residues. V dropped 4 bases and J dropped 3; count of bases not matched to a gene: 5. Looked up from germline, CDR1 is SEHNR and CDR2 is FQNEAQ (reference sequence). The CDR3 region is CASSSNRGFNQPQHF. The CDR3 DNA reads TGTGCCAGCAGCTCCAACAGGGGGTTCAATCAGCCCCAGCATTTT.

The V call is TRBV27, the J call TRBJ1-2, with 8 bases aligning to TRBD1. Germline V CDR1 and CDR2: MNHEY, SMNVEV (reference sequence). Trimming at V came to 3 bases and at J to 2 bases, leaving 5 bases not matched to a gene. This CDR3 comprises 15 residues. CDR3 nucleotides: TGTGCCAGCAGTTTCCAGGGGGCAGGGAACTATGGCTACACCTTC. This translates into CASSFQGAGNYGYTF.

The rearrangement links TRBV7-2 to TRBJ1-1; 10 bases agree with TRBD1. The CDR3 consists of 15 residues. Germline V gives CDR1 SGHTA, CDR2 FQGNSA. V lost 7 bases to trimming and J lost 2 bases; unmatched junction nucleotides: 7. The CDR3 bases are TGTGCCAGCACCTTCGACAGGGGGCTTAACACTGAAGCTTTCTTT. Amino acid sequence: CASTFDRGLNTEAFF. Combining the CDR3 with reference TRBV7-2 and TRBJ1-1 gives the whole variable domain GAGVSQSPSNKVTEKGKDVELRCDPISGHTALYWYRQSLGQGLEFLIYFQGNSAPDKSGLPSDRFSAERTGGSVSTLTIQRTQQEDSAVYLCASTFDRGLNTEAFFGQGTRLTVV.

This rearrangement joins TRBV5-1 to TRBJ2-2, with a possible D match to TRBD2 (6 bases). Germline-derived CDR1 and CDR2 are SGHRS and YFSETQ. This CDR3 is built from 16 residues. Trimming left V 3 bases short and J 5 bases short, with 17 bases between. In DNA form, the CDR3 reads TGCGCCAGCAGCTACACCCCTGGGGGGACGACCGGGGAGCTGTTTTTT. The encoded protein is CASSYTPGGTTGELFF.

This chain uses TRBV6-6 with TRBJ2-5; D remains unclear. From germline, CDR1 is MNHNY and CDR2 SVGAGI (reference sequence). The CDR3 loop spans 14 amino acids. V gave up 0 bases and J gave up 3 bases, with 8 bases separating them. CDR3 loop: CASSYSGGEETQYF. In DNA form, the CDR3 reads TGTGCCAGCAGTTACTCCGGCGGAGAAGAGACCCAGTACTTC.

This sequence joins TRBV6-4 and TRBJ1-1; D remains ambiguous. Trimming pared 6 bases from V and 2 bases from J, leaving 10 bases between. Germline CDR1 MRHNA, CDR2 SNTAGT. The CDR3 runs 13 residues. Here the CDR3 DNA reads TGTGCCAGCAGCCGGTCTCCCAACACTGAAGCTTTCTTT. Residues: CASSRSPNTEAFF.

The chain carries TRBV7-6 and TRBJ1-3; no reliable D call. V was pared by 5 bases and J by 0 bases, with 11 bases between. The CDR3 loop spans 15 amino acids. CDR1 is SGHVS, CDR2 FNYEAQ, per germline. CDR3 region: CASSPSTVSGNTIYF. For the CDR3, the DNA is TGTGCCAGCAGCCCCTCTACAGTCTCTGGAAACACCATATATTTT.

This clone was seen only a few times. The rearrangement uses TRBV5-1 and TRBJ2-2, with a possible D match to TRBD1 (7 bases). Germline V gives CDR1 SGHRS, CDR2 YFSETQ. The V end was cut by 6 bases, the J end by 7 bases, with 10 bases between. CDR3 size: 12 residues. This CDR3 reads CASTQGGGELFF. The CDR3 DNA reads TGCGCCAGCACCCAGGGGGGCGGGGAGCTGTTTTTT.

The gene calls are TRBV15 and TRBJ2-4; D not certain. With 4 bases removed from V and 7 bases from J, the gap between germline ends came to 5 bases. The CDR3 extends over 11 amino acids. The germline gives CDR1 LNHNV, CDR2 YYDKDF (reference sequence). The CDR3: CATSIQNIQYF. For the CDR3, the DNA is TGTGCCACCAGCATTCAGAACATTCAGTACTTC.

This sequence joins TRBV5-1 and TRBJ2-7; 9 bases are shared with TRBD2. This CDR3 spans 15 amino acids. Germline loops: CDR1 SGHRS, CDR2 YFSETQ. Trimming at V came to 4 bases and at J to 2 bases, leaving 7 bases not matched to a gene. The CDR3 DNA reads TGCGCCAGCAGCCTGATTGGCGGGGGGGCCTACGAGCAGTACTTC. Translating it yields CASSLIGGGAYEQYF.

The CDR3, as DNA: TGTGCCAGCAGTTTATCTATCAGGGCACGACAAGAGACCCAGTACTTC. Its protein product is CASSLSIRARQETQYF. The gene calls are TRBV27 and TRBJ2-5; tentative D call: TRBD1 (5 bases). This CDR3 comprises 16 residues. Between the trimmed V and J ends, which lost 0 bases and 2 bases, there was a span of 13 bases. CDR1 is MNHEY, CDR2 SMNVEV, per germline (reference sequence).

This clone was detected a few times. The sample has other DNA sequences that encode this CDR3 too. The chain combines TRBV5-1 with TRBJ2-3; unclear D gene. V was shortened by 0 bases and J by 2 bases, with 1 base between the two germline ends. The CDR3 consists of 12 residues. Germline lookup yields CDR1 SGHRS and CDR2 YFSETQ. CDR3 in amino acids: CASSLDTDTQYF. CDR3 DNA sequence: TGCGCCAGCAGCTTGGACACAGATACGCAGTATTTT.

The CDR3 nucleotides are TGTGCCAGCAGAATGACGCTGGTAGAGACCCAGTACTTC. This translates into CASRMTLVETQYF. The rearrangement uses TRBV6-5 and TRBJ2-5; D unclear. The CDR3 is 13 residues long. V lost 6 bases and J lost 4, with 12 bases in between. The germline gives CDR1 MNHEY, CDR2 SVGAGI.

This clone is a singleton in its sample. The chain recombines TRBV29-1 with TRBJ2-1; TRBD2 matches at 10 bases. CDR3 length equals 14 residues. J lost 5 bases, V lost 5 bases, and 6 bases had no gene match. CDR1 is SQVTM and CDR2 is ANQGSEA in the germline V gene. The CDR3 spells CSVPAGGLNNEQFF. Written as DNA, the CDR3 is TGCAGCGTTCCAGCGGGAGGGCTCAACAATGAGCAGTTCTTC.

CDR3 in amino acids: CASSPMGQGSYNEQFF. The CDR3 region has the DNA TGTGCCAGCAGCCCGATGGGACAGGGTTCCTACAATGAGCAGTTCTTC. The J gene is TRBJ2-1, the V gene TRBV14; TRBD1 agrees at 9 bases. The CDR3 is made up of 16 amino acids. Germline values: CDR1 SGHDN, CDR2 FVKESK. Trimming took 4 bases from V and 1 from J; bases not matched to a gene: 5.

The chain combines TRBV28 with TRBJ1-1, with D perhaps matching TRBD1 (6 bases). The CDR3 covers 15 residues. Trimming cost V 5 bases and J 5 bases, with 18 bases left between them. CDR1 MDHEN and CDR2 SYDVKM come from the germline V gene. The CDR3 loop reads CASSPEWTAFTEAFF. In nucleotides, the CDR3 is TGTGCCAGCAGTCCCGAATGGACAGCTTTTACTGAAGCTTTCTTT.

This chain links TRBV19 with TRBJ1-1; tentatively, D is TRBD1 (5 bases). The CDR3 consists of 15 residues. Germline V CDR1 and CDR2: LNHDA, SQIVND (reference sequence). Trimming removed 4 bases from V and 5 bases from J, with 17 bases in between. The CDR3 DNA sequence: TGTGCCAGTAGTACCTGGGGAGGGAAGGGGACTGAAGCTTTCTTT. Residues: CASSTWGGKGTEAFF.

The CDR3 is CASSQDRYGRSYNEQFF. The CDR3 DNA reads TGTGCCAGCAGCCAAGATCGTTACGGGAGGTCCTACAATGAGCAGTTCTTC. The chain has TRBV4-2 and TRBJ2-1; 7 bases map to TRBD2. Germline V gene sequence: CDR1 LGHNA, CDR2 YNFKEQ. Trimming at V came to 0 bases and at J to 1 base, leaving 6 bases not matched to a gene. CDR3 length equals 17 residues.

The chain links TRBV19 to TRBJ2-2; 7 nucleotides match TRBD1. V lost 2 bases to trimming and J lost 1 base; unmatched junction nucleotides: 4. The germline gives CDR1 LNHDA, CDR2 SQIVND (reference sequence). This CDR3 has 16 amino acids. In DNA, the CDR3 is TGTGCCAGTAGTATAAACAGGGGACGGAACACCGGGGAGCTGTTTTTT. It encodes CASSINRGRNTGELFF.